Given below is one TCR beta chain in context. Its specificity is unknown. V shed 4 bases and J shed 6 bases, with 15 bases lying between them. Germline V gene data show CDR1 as SQVTM and CDR2 as ANQGSEA. This CDR3 is 13 amino acids long. The data were taken from a study of OX40 agonist ivuxolimab in advanced cancers. For the study at large: Checkpoint inhibitors had been given previously to under 50% of patients. Two cutaneous melanoma patients and one hepatocellular carcinoma patient, three in all, had partial responses. Findings and caveats of the study: Some patients who did not respond also had low normalized T-cell clonal expansion.

The table came from immunoSEQ multiplex PCR; TCRdb's copy has only in-frame clones and leaves some out. There are about 58,000 clones in the sample; 85% to 90% occur only once, and approximately 0.8% lies in the top ten. Excluded were patients having autoimmune disease history or systemic immunosuppression. The source of this sequence is an adult with an advanced solid tumor such as melanoma, head and neck, liver or kidney cancer. The rearrangement joins TRBV29-1 to TRBJ1-1; D perhaps matches TRBD1 (5 bases). This specimen was CD4+ or CD8+ T cells sorted from blood, taken in a trial of the OX40 agonist ivuxolimab. CDR3 region: CSVVGTVGAEAFF. The CDR3 bases are TGCAGCGTTGTGGGGACGGTGGGGGCTGAAGCTTTCTTT.